This T cell receptor (beta chain) appears in the sequencing data of a study of a mutant IDH1 vaccine in newly diagnosed glioma. Study as a whole: Vaccine dosing followed radiotherapy by 4-6 weeks, or accompanied temozolomide cycles. Receipt of radiotherapy, temozolomide, or both preceded the study, and most received both. Study results and caveats: Of the patients, roughly 95% had vaccine-induced immune responses.

CDR3 size: 12 residues. The V and J ends lost 8 bases and 10 bases, in that order; junction bases with no gene match: 10. The germline V gene encodes CDR1 MNHEY and CDR2 SVGAGI. Assay used: immunoSEQ multiplex PCR; TCRdb lists only in-frame clones, some missing. The sample shows approximately 70,000 clones, roughly 84% of them seen only once. This clone was detected a few times. Its antigen is still unknown. Time point in this sample: week 23, last vaccination. Vaccination comprised doses that each held 300 ug of mutant IDH1 20-mer peptide, plus topical imiquimod. Each tumor in the donors was a new WHO grade 3 or 4 astrocytoma, IDH1-mutant and ATRX-lost.

The V gene is TRBV6-5, the J gene TRBJ1-1; TRBD1 matches at 7 bases. This sample comprised PBMCs, obtained from a glioma patient whose treatment included an IDH1 peptide vaccine. This TCR came from a young man with glioma. Here the CDR3 DNA reads TGTGCCAGCGGGGTCTTTAGGACAGGAGCTTTCTTT. Translating gives CASGVFRTGAFF.